What follows is one T cell receptor beta chain and its context. This entry is derived from a study of blood T cell repertoires in COVID-19. Looked up from germline, CDR1 is LGHNA and CDR2 is YSLEER. J was trimmed by 6 bases and V by 4 bases; bases with no gene match: 1. CDR3 length: 14 amino acids. Clones were read by immunoSEQ multiplex PCR, and TCRdb kept only the in-frame ones, dropping some. The sample has over 150,000 clones, around 87% seen once; the top ten hold around 3%. The sample consisted of peripheral blood. This chain connects TRBV4-3 to TRBJ2-1, with 12 bases aligning to TRBD1. The clonotype was recovered from a man aged 35 to 55 with active or convalescent COVID-19. The CDR3 DNA is TGCGCCAGCAGCCGGGACAGGGGGCCCAATGAGCAGTTCTTC. This translates into CASSRDRGPNEQFF.